The 15 T cell receptor beta chains presented below share a single source sample, sequenced in a study of blood T cell repertoires in COVID-19. TCRdb's table, derived via immunoSEQ multiplex PCR, lists solely in-frame clones and lacks some. The sample has more than 100,000 clones, around 88% seen once. The sequenced sample consisted of peripheral blood. The receptors here all came from a woman between 45 and 60 years old with active or convalescent COVID-19.

The chain combines TRBV4-2 with TRBJ1-2; D perhaps matches TRBD1 (6 bases). The CDR3 length is 15 residues. V was shortened by 2 bases and J by 7 bases, with 17 bases between the two germline ends. CDR1 LGHNA and CDR2 YNFKEQ come from the germline V gene. The DNA of the CDR3 is TGTGCCAGCAGCCAAACCGGGACAAAGAGTCCTGGCTACACCTTC. Protein product: CASSQTGTKSPGYTF.

The CDR3: CASGPGVAGGPETQYF. CDR3 coding DNA: TGTGCTAGTGGCCCAGGCGTAGCGGGAGGGCCAGAGACCCAGTACTTC. This sequence joins TRBV12-5 and TRBJ2-5; 11 nucleotides line up with TRBD2. The CDR3 spans 16 residues. With V trimmed by 6 bases and J by 4 bases, 10 bases remained unmatched. Germline values: CDR1 LGHNT, CDR2 FRNRAP.

This chain connects TRBV14 to TRBJ2-6; 9 nucleotides line up with TRBD1. The V and J ends lost 6 bases and 4 bases, in that order; junction bases with no gene match: 10. Germline CDR1 is SGHDN and CDR2 is FVKESK. The CDR3 totals 17 residues. The CDR3 protein is CASSTRDRAPGANVLTF. The CDR3 DNA follows: TGTGCCAGCAGTACAAGGGACAGGGCTCCCGGGGCCAACGTCCTGACTTTC. Supplemented by reference TRBV14 and TRBJ2-6, the full variable domain reads EAGVTQFPSHSVIEKGQTVTLRCDPISGHDNLYWYRRVMGKEIKFLLHFVKESKQDESGMPNNRFLAERTGGTYSTLKVQPAELEDSGVYFCASSTRDRAPGANVLTFGAGSRLTVL.

The chain carries TRBV13 and TRBJ2-1; TRBD2 matches at 7 bases. The trim removed 4 bases at V and 5 bases at J, leaving 5 bases unmatched. Germline V gene lookup returns CDR1 PRHDT and CDR2 FYEKMQ (reference sequence). The CDR3 totals 14 residues. The CDR3 loop reads CASSSSAGNNEQFF. CDR3 sequence (DNA): TGTGCCAGCAGCTCCTCAGCGGGGAACAATGAGCAGTTCTTC.

This chain joins TRBV6-1 and TRBJ2-3; a possible D gene is TRBD1 (5 bases). V gave up 2 bases and J gave up 2 bases, with 14 bases separating them. From germline, CDR1 is MNHNS and CDR2 SASEGT. This CDR3 is built from 16 residues. The CDR3 coding sequence is TGTGCCAGCAGTGAATGGCTAGACAGCGCCACAGATACGCAGTATTTT. This sequence encodes CASSEWLDSATDTQYF.

In its sample, this clone was seen a few times. V gene TRBV5-1 combines with J gene TRBJ1-2, with a tentative D call TRBD1 (6 bases). Trimming cost V 1 base and J 6 bases, with 13 bases left between them. In germline, CDR1 is SGHRS, CDR2 YFSETQ. The CDR3 totals 14 residues. The CDR3 DNA reads TGCGCCAGCAGCTTGTTCTCTCCAGGGGATGGCTACACCTTC. Amino acids: CASSLFSPGDGYTF.

This CDR3 reads CASTNRGGEAFF. The CDR3, as DNA: TGTGCCAGCACCAATAGGGGCGGTGAAGCTTTCTTT. The chain has TRBV6-5 and TRBJ1-1; D may be TRBD1 (5 bases). V was shortened by 7 bases and J by 7 bases, with 13 bases between the two germline ends. Germline CDR1 MNHEY, CDR2 SVGAGI. The CDR3 has 12 amino acids.

The V and J genes are TRBV27 and TRBJ2-1; a weak D match, TRBD2 (6 bases). Trimming took off 5 bases at V and 8 bases at J, with 22 bases between the two ends. This CDR3 is 16 amino acids long. The germline V gene has CDR1 MNHEY and CDR2 SMNVEV (reference sequence). CDR3 sequence reads: CASSPIPGLAPDEQFF. In DNA, the CDR3 is TGTGCCAGCAGTCCCATCCCAGGGCTAGCGCCAGATGAGCAGTTCTTC.

The chain couples TRBV28 to TRBJ1-6; D might be TRBD1 (6 bases). The V end was cut by 7 bases, the J end by 8 bases, with 15 bases between. The CDR3 sequence is 14 residues long. The germline CDR1 and CDR2 sequences are MDHEN and SYDVKM. DNA of the CDR3: TGTGCCAGCAATTCCCCAGGGGAAGATTCACCCCTCCACTTT. It yields the protein CASNSPGEDSPLHF. The full variable domain, in which reference TRBV28 and TRBJ1-6 provide the parts outside the CDR3, is DVKVTQSSRYLVKRTGEKVFLECVQDMDHENMFWYRQDPGLGLRLIYFSYDVKMKEKGDIPEGYSVSREKKERFSLILESASTNQTSMYLCASNSPGEDSPLHFGNGTRLTVT.

This clone was observed once. This chain uses TRBV28 with TRBJ1-2, with TRBD1 matching 7 bases. V was pared by 3 bases and J by 2 bases, with 18 bases of the junction left unmatched. The length of the CDR3 is 19 residues. Germline V gives CDR1 MDHEN, CDR2 SYDVKM. The CDR3 DNA follows: TGTGCCAGCAGTTTTGTTTTTCGAGCTGGGGCAGGGGGAAACTATGGCTACACCTTC. It is translated as CASSFVFRAGAGGNYGYTF.

The rearrangement uses TRBV7-8 and TRBJ1-4; the D gene is possibly TRBD1 (5 bases). Trimming took off 3 bases at V and 8 bases at J, with 19 bases between the two ends. The CDR3 loop spans 16 amino acids. The germline V gene encodes CDR1 SGHVS and CDR2 FQNEAQ. This chain's CDR3 is CASSLGIDRFREKLFF. The CDR3 DNA follows: TGTGCCAGCAGCTTGGGGATAGACAGATTCCGAGAAAAACTGTTTTTT.

In its sample, this clone was seen once. This chain links TRBV2 with TRBJ1-5; no definite D call. The CDR3 length is 16 residues. Germline lookup yields CDR1 SNHLY and CDR2 FYNNEI. The V and J ends lost 3 bases and 2 bases respectively, with 14 bases between them. The CDR3 nucleotides are TGTGCCAGCAGTGACGACATCGGGGAAGGCAATCAGCCCCAGCATTTT. Protein product: CASSDDIGEGNQPQHF.

The CDR3 protein is CASEGREYNEQYF. Written as DNA, the CDR3 is TGTGCCAGCGAAGGGCGGGAGTACAACGAGCAGTACTTC. This chain links TRBV6-5 with TRBJ2-7; 7 nucleotides match TRBD2. The CDR3 consists of 13 residues. The germline CDR1 and CDR2 sequences are MNHEY and SVGAGI. Trimming took 8 bases from V and 5 from J; bases not matched to a gene: 9.

This chain connects TRBV7-3 to TRBJ1-6; possible D gene TRBD1, 5 bases. The CDR3 is 16 amino acids. Germline CDR1 SGHTA, CDR2 FQGTGA. Trimming removed 4 bases at V and 4 bases at J, with 14 bases between. CDR3 in amino acids: CASSSYRDFYNSPLHF. The CDR3 DNA reads as TGTGCCAGCAGCTCATACCGGGACTTTTATAATTCACCCCTCCACTTT.

The chain has TRBV27 and TRBJ2-1; 8 nucleotides align to TRBD1. The V segment lost 8 bases and the J segment 9 bases; nucleotides outside the gene matches: 15. The CDR3 contains 15 residues. CDR1 and CDR2 from the germline V gene are MNHEY and SMNVEV (reference sequence). The CDR3 sequence: CASVQSSGGLGEQFF. In nucleotides, the CDR3 is TGTGCCAGCGTTCAGTCGTCAGGGGGCTTAGGTGAGCAGTTCTTC.